Shown below are 11 T cell receptor beta chains from a single sample sequenced in a study of OX40 agonist ivuxolimab in advanced cancers. Profiled with immunoSEQ multiplex PCR; TCRdb holds only in-frame clones, not every one. Of tens of thousands of clones listed, about 86% are singletons. The specimen was CD4+ or CD8+ T cells sorted from blood, collected in a trial of the OX40 agonist ivuxolimab. Source of these receptors: an adult with an advanced solid tumor such as melanoma, head and neck, liver or kidney cancer.

The chain combines TRBV5-1 with TRBJ1-1, with D perhaps TRBD1 (6 bases). Germline CDR1 is SGHRS and CDR2 is YFSETQ. V lost 3 bases to trimming and J lost 4 bases, with 10 bases between them. The CDR3 runs to 13 residues. CDR3 DNA: TGCGCCAGCAGCTCAGGGGTGGTCACTGAAGCTTTCTTT. Protein product: CASSSGVVTEAFF.

This rearrangement joins TRBV9 to TRBJ1-2; D not certain. This CDR3 region has 14 residues. Per germline, CDR1 SGDLS and CDR2 YYNGEE. Trimming pared 0 bases from V and 2 bases from J, leaving 8 bases between. CDR3 DNA sequence: TGTGCCAGCAGCGTAGAGGGCCCCAACTATGGCTACACCTTC. Amino acids: CASSVEGPNYGYTF.

This clone was recorded only once. The rearrangement uses TRBV15 and TRBJ2-5, with TRBD1 matching 12 bases. Germline loops: CDR1 LNHNV, CDR2 YYDKDF (reference sequence). The CDR3 consists of 15 residues. J lost 0 bases, V lost 5 bases, and 1 base had no gene match. The CDR3, as DNA: TGTGCCACCAGCCGGGACAGGGGGCACCAAGAGACCCAGTACTTC. Its protein product is CATSRDRGHQETQYF. The complete variable domain, with remaining parts taken from reference TRBV15 and TRBJ2-5, reads DAMVIQNPRYQVTQFGKPVTLSCSQTLNHNVMYWYQQKSSQAPKLLFHYYDKDFNNEADTPDNFQSRRPNTSFCFLDIRSPGLGDTAMYLCATSRDRGHQETQYFGPGTRLLVL.

The chain carries TRBV10-3 and TRBJ2-3; no clear D. There are 14 residues in the CDR3. V was pared by 4 bases and J by 9 bases, with 17 bases between. Germline loops: CDR1 ENHRY, CDR2 SYGVKD. CDR3 loop: CAISGENGPRTQYF. CDR3 in DNA: TGTGCCATCAGTGGGGAAAACGGCCCTCGAACGCAGTATTTT.

The rearrangement links TRBV13 to TRBJ2-1, with D possibly TRBD2 on 7 matching bases. CDR1 is PRHDT, CDR2 FYEKMQ, per germline (reference sequence). The length of the CDR3 is 15 residues. With 3 bases removed from V and 5 bases from J, the gap between germline ends came to 14 bases. The CDR3 nucleotides are TGTGCCAGCAGCTTTTGGGCGGGGGCGAACAATGAGCAGTTCTTC. It translates to CASSFWAGANNEQFF.

This sequence joins TRBV29-1 and TRBJ1-2, with TRBD1 matching over 9 bases. Per the germline V gene, CDR1 is SQVTM and CDR2 is ANQGSEA. The CDR3 runs 12 residues. The junction had 6 bases not matched to a gene; V was cut back by 6 bases and J by 7 bases. This CDR3 is CSVGDRELGYTF. CDR3 coding DNA: TGCAGCGTGGGGGACAGGGAGCTTGGCTACACCTTC. Variable domain in full (rest from reference TRBV29-1 and TRBJ1-2): SAVISQKPSRDICQRGTSLTIQCQVDSQVTMMFWYRQQPGQSLTLIATANQGSEATYESGFVIDKFPISRPNLTFSTLTVSNMSPEDSSIYLCSVGDRELGYTFGSGTRLTVV.

The chain uses TRBV30 and TRBJ1-3, with unresolved D. This CDR3 contains 13 residues. CDR1 is GTSNPN, CDR2 SVGIG, per germline (reference sequence). V lost 2 bases to trimming and J lost 3 bases, with 8 bases between them. The CDR3 nucleotides read TGTGCCTGGAGTCTCAGGAATGGAAACACCATATATTTT. Protein: CAWSLRNGNTIYF.

The J gene is TRBJ2-1, the V gene TRBV7-2, with TRBD2 matching over 12 bases. V gave up 1 base and J gave up 12 bases; unmatched junction bases: 10. Looked up from germline, CDR1 is SGHTA and CDR2 is FQGNSA. The CDR3 has 16 residues. The CDR3 region is CASSLGGGLAGLRQFF. The CDR3 DNA follows: TGTGCCAGCAGCTTAGGTGGGGGACTAGCGGGTTTACGGCAGTTCTTC.

The rearrangement links TRBV2 to TRBJ1-2; D is undetermined. The CDR3 totals 13 residues. Looked up from germline, CDR1 is SNHLY and CDR2 is FYNNEI. V lost 5 bases and J 2 bases, leaving 9 bases between the germline ends. The CDR3 reads CASSKQPNYGYTF. Written as DNA, the CDR3 is TGTGCCAGCAGTAAACAGCCCAACTATGGCTACACCTTC.

DNA of the CDR3: TGCGCCAGCAGCCAAGGGACTAGCGGAGCACCAGATACGCAGTATTTT. As protein: CASSQGTSGAPDTQYF. This rearrangement joins TRBV4-3 to TRBJ2-3; 10 nucleotides align to TRBD2. The CDR3 spans 16 residues. The V gene's germline CDR1 is LGHNA and CDR2 YSLEER. Trimming cost V 1 base and J 4 bases; bases outside gene matches: 5.

This chain connects TRBV28 to TRBJ1-1; D gene unclear. The germline V gene has CDR1 MDHEN and CDR2 SYDVKM. Deletions cut 3 bases from V and 3 bases from J, with 5 bases between. The CDR3 is 12 amino acids. CDR3 nucleotides: TGTGCCAGCAGTTTGACTCACACTGAAGCTTTCTTT. Translating it yields CASSLTHTEAFF.